The 9 T cell receptor beta chains presented below share a single source sample, sequenced in a study of CD8 T cells in Susac syndrome. Reverse transcription of roughly 0.5 to 1 ug RNA was carried out with random hexamers. TCRdb re-analysed the immunoSEQ multiplex PCR reads in MiXCR, keeping a single row per CDR3 protein. The sample yields about 250,000 distinct CDR3 sequences, around 93% seen once. The sequenced sample was CD4+ T cells from PBMCs. All receptors come from a human donor with multiple sclerosis.

This sequence joins TRBV5-1 and TRBJ2-5, with 8 nucleotides matching TRBD2. Germline assignment: CDR1 SGHRS and CDR2 YFSETQ. The ends lost 0 bases at V and 4 bases at J; junction bases unmatched: 5. This CDR3 comprises 15 residues. CDR3 loop: CASSLGGTRGETQYF. The CDR3 region has the DNA TGCGCCAGCAGCTTGGGAGGGACTAGAGGAGAGACCCAGTACTTC.

The chain couples TRBV6-2 or TRBV6-3 to TRBJ2-7, with no clear D. Trimming removed 7 bases at V and 6 bases at J, with 16 bases between. The germline gives CDR1 MNHEY, CDR2 SVGEGT. The CDR3 length is 13 residues. CDR3 DNA sequence: TGTGCCAGCACCTTAGAGCCCTCGGGCGAGCAGTACTTC. Translated: CASTLEPSGEQYF.

The chain couples TRBV7-2 to TRBJ2-1; 7 positions match TRBD2. The CDR3 loop spans 15 amino acids. V shed 5 bases and J 7 bases; nucleotides not matched to a gene: 11. Per the germline V gene, CDR1 is SGHTA and CDR2 is FQGNSA. CDR3 DNA sequence: TGTGCCAGCAGCCCCCCTAGCGGAAGAGGGAATGAGCAGTTCTTC. Translating it yields CASSPPSGRGNEQFF.

The V and J genes are TRBV29-1 and TRBJ2-5; 14 bases agree with TRBD2. The CDR3 extends over 15 amino acids. V was clipped by 5 bases and J by 5 bases; unmatched bases: 7. The germline CDR1 and CDR2 sequences are SQVTM and ANQGSEA. CDR3 in amino acids: CSVSGLAGASETQYF. The CDR3 coding sequence is TGCAGCGTTTCGGGACTAGCGGGAGCAAGCGAGACCCAGTACTTC.

This clonotype was counted a few times. This chain connects TRBV29-1 to TRBJ1-1, with D hard to call. The CDR3 sequence is 12 residues long. CDR1 and CDR2 (germline): SQVTM, ANQGSEA. Trimming cost V 5 bases and J 5 bases, with 12 bases left between them. The chain's CDR3 is CSVRGGVTEAFF. CDR3 coding DNA: TGCAGCGTTCGAGGCGGGGTTACTGAAGCTTTCTTT.

The CDR3 region is CASSLINEISSTDTQYF. DNA of the CDR3: TGTGCCAGCAGCTTAATTAACGAGATCTCTAGCACAGATACGCAGTATTTT. This rearrangement joins TRBV7-3 to TRBJ2-3; no clear D gene. The CDR3 totals 17 residues. CDR1 is SGHTA, CDR2 FQGTGA, per germline. The V end lost 1 base, the J end lost 0 bases, and 14 bases lay between the germline ends.

This chain links TRBV7-2 with TRBJ1-4; the D gene is possibly TRBD1 (6 bases). The germline V gene encodes CDR1 SGHTA and CDR2 FQGNSA. CDR3 size: 15 residues. Between the trimmed V and J ends, which lost 5 bases and 5 bases, there was a span of 15 bases. The CDR3 DNA reads as TGTGCCAGCAGCCCGGCCGGGACAAACAATGAAAAACTGTTTTTT. Protein: CASSPAGTNNEKLFF.

V gene TRBV15 combines with J gene TRBJ1-2; D is perhaps TRBD1 (6 bases). This CDR3 region has 13 residues. Trimming left V 3 bases short and J 3 bases short, with 8 bases between. CDR1 and CDR2 (germline): LNHNV, YYDKDF (reference sequence). The CDR3 region has the DNA TGTGCCACCAGCAGGAACAGGGACTATGGCTACACCTTC. Translated: CATSRNRDYGYTF.

This chain links TRBV7-2 with TRBJ2-3; no clear D gene. CDR3 size: 13 residues. The germline gives CDR1 SGHTA, CDR2 FQGNSA. Trimming shortened V by 8 bases and J by 0 bases, and 9 bases separated the two germline ends. CDR3 sequence: CASARSSTDTQYF. The CDR3 DNA reads TGTGCCAGCGCACGATCTAGCACAGATACGCAGTATTTT.